This TCR beta chain was profiled in a study of OX40 agonist ivuxolimab in advanced cancers. Overall study context: Ivuxolimab, an agonist antibody against OX40 (CD134), was given to patients. Ivuxolimab, which patients received intravenously every 2 weeks, was dosed at 0.01 to 10 mg/kg.

Clones were sequenced by immunoSEQ multiplex PCR, and TCRdb holds only the in-frame ones, with some missing. The sample lists tens of thousands of clones; about 86% were seen once. Blood sampling took place at baseline, cycle 4 day 1, and cycle 7 day 1. Germline CDR1 is MNHEY and CDR2 is SVGAGI. Germline trimming cut 7 bases from V and 2 bases from J; bases unmatched to any gene: 4. The CDR3 totals 13 residues. The sample holds one count of this clone. V gene TRBV6-5 combines with J gene TRBJ2-7, with 8 bases aligning to TRBD1. The sequence was collected from an adult with an advanced solid tumor such as melanoma, head and neck, liver or kidney cancer. This specimen was CD4+ or CD8+ T cells sorted from blood, taken in a trial of the OX40 agonist ivuxolimab. CDR3 sequence (DNA): TGTGCCAGCACGCCGGGACAGGCCTACGAGCAGTACTTC. Amino acid sequence: CASTPGQAYEQYF.